This entry is about one T cell receptor beta chain. This clonotype was recorded at least ten times. Its recognized antigen is unknown. Base qualities are not provided; no much larger clone lies one nucleotide away. The data were obtained in a study of T cells after yellow fever vaccination (dated by TCRdb to about 2019). About the investigation overall: The SMART-Seq v4 Ultra Low Input RNA kit was used to prepare libraries from fractions with low cell numbers. Bulk TCR alpha and beta repertoires were sequenced longitudinally to track T-cell clones before and after primary and booster YFV17D yellow fever vaccination. Two healthy male donors, one aged 18 to 30 and one aged 30 to 39 years, were included in the cohort. Bulk PBMC replicates and cell subsets were isolated from blood drawn at multiple timepoints before and after both primary and secondary immunization. General conclusions and limits of the study: FACS-sorted repertoires could contain abundant contaminating clonotypes from the bulk population, so computational filtering was required. A small fraction of clonotypes appeared in both the CD4 and CD8 compartments, likely as a result of convergent recombination. The secondary T-cell response was found to be weaker but faster than the primary response, with a peak reached on day 5 rather than on day 15. Because only a couple of donors were included in the study, the extent to which the findings can be generalized is limited. Most clones expanded after primary vaccination (approximately 96% of CD4 and around 88% of CD8) were re-detected after the booster, suggesting that broad memory maintenance occurred.

The sequencer was an Illumina NovaSeq 6000. TCR cDNA was synthesized by 5'RACE template switching, which introduced a universal primer site and unique molecular identifiers. Priming for cDNA synthesis came from both the TCR alpha and TCR beta constant segments. Two PCR steps were used to amplify libraries, with sample barcodes and sequencing adapters being added in the second step. Libraries were sequenced on Illumina HiSeq 2500 (2x100 bp) or NovaSeq (2x150 bp). For the original study's pipeline: MIGEC was used to demultiplex reads and collapse the reads into UMI consensus sequences, and MiXCR was used for V(D)J alignment. Vaccine-responding clonotypes were identified with edgeR using replicate PBMC samples, with FDR below 0.01 and a log2 fold change above 5 up to day 15 being required. Each bulk clonotype was labeled CD4 or CD8 based on which sequenced repertoire, CD4 or CD8, contained the clonotype at higher abundance. TCRdb cleaned the public reads at Q25 with fastp, built clones with MiXCR and kept in-frame beta chains. Every CDR3 protein is listed once, alongside the most common genes and DNA of its rows. These V and J calls are TCRdb output, not the study's own analysis. This sample is represented by around 320,000 distinct CDR3 sequences; roughly 10% of them were singletons. The ten largest account for around 3.2% of the sample.

This specimen's treatment or condition label, per the study, means: live attenuated yellow fever vaccine strain. PBMCs were isolated from peripheral blood using a standard Ficoll-Paque protocol. CD4 and CD8 T-cell fractions were isolated with Dynabeads CD4 and CD8 positive selection kits. TriZol was used to extract RNA from bulk PBMCs, CD4 and CD8 fractions, and dextramer-positive and dextramer-negative fractions. According to the germline V gene, CDR1 reads WSHSY and CDR2 reads SAAADI. The CDR3 sequence holds 14 residues, the cysteine and phenylalanine included. The CDR3 DNA has 42 bases and is translated from base 1. V is trimmed back by 6 bases and J by 7 bases, and the junction contains 5 bases that no gene match accounts for.

Recombination linked TRBV10-2 to TRBJ2-1; 11 bases in between match TRBD2. Sequenced material: CD4+ T cells sorted from PBMCs, taken 45 days after the yellow fever booster vaccination. This TCR came from a young man who received the YFV17D yellow fever vaccine. This receptor carries the CDR3 CASSLAGGKNEQFF. The sequence in DNA is TGCGCCAGCAGCCTAGCGGGGGGAAAGAATGAGCAGTTCTTC.